A selection of T cell receptor beta chains follows, all from one sample in a study of blood T cells in healthy people across ages. TCRdb ran MiXCR on the 5' RACE reads and lists one entry per CDR3 protein. Of around 1.7 million distinct CDR3 sequences listed, 28% are singletons. What was sequenced was blood. These receptors originate from a woman under 40 in good health. The CDR3 runs from the conserved cysteine through the conserved F or W. D genes are given only for firm matches.

d_call | j_call | cdr3_length | v_call | cdr3_aa
TRBD2 | TRBJ2-3 | 15 | TRBV20-1 | CSASRTSGTTDTQYF
. | TRBJ1-1 | 13 | TRBV5-6 | CASSPKSRDRSFF
. | TRBJ1-4 | 14 | TRBV3-1 | CASSQRTGPHKLFF
. | TRBJ2-5 | 15 | TRBV9 | CASSVGSSHGETQYF
TRBD1 | TRBJ2-7 | 15 | TRBV6-1 | CASSVYHRGPYEQYF
. | TRBJ2-1 | 16 | TRBV24-1 | CATSDLSATGNDEQFF
TRBD2 | TRBJ2-1 | 15 | TRBV20-1 | CTGRSGASSYNEQFF
. | TRBJ1-5 | 15 | TRBV20-1 | CSAEVPGAINQPQHF
. | TRBJ2-5 | 17 | TRBV7-2 | CASSLVIGRSLKETQYF
. | TRBJ2-4 | 15 | TRBV7-3 | CASSRTGPPYNEQYF
TRBD1 | TRBJ2-7 | 14 | TRBV5-1 | CASSMDRDTREQYF
. | TRBJ1-6 | 14 | TRBV7-6 | CASSLFGGGSPLHF
. | TRBJ2-7 | 12 | TRBV6-1 | CAVRDSTYEQYF
. | TRBJ2-3 | 13 | TRBV29-1 | CSVRGGFTDTQYF
TRBD1 | TRBJ2-7 | 16 | TRBV7-2 | CASSTTPQGARNEQYF
. | TRBJ2-1 | 15 | TRBV20-1 | CSARWAGRMYNEQFF
. | TRBJ2-5 | 13 | TRBV7-9 | CAGEDSSQETQYF
. | TRBJ2-3 | 15 | TRBV7-9 | CASTWTTPLTDTQYF
TRBD1 | TRBJ2-1 | 15 | TRBV6-6 | CASSEGTGRTREQFF
. | TRBJ2-3 | 16 | TRBV5-1 | CASSLAVRGTTDTQYF
. | TRBJ2-1 | 14 | TRBV4-1 | CASSQASGGGEQFF
. | TRBJ2-5 | 16 | TRBV15 | CATSRAPDGGSKTQYF
. | TRBJ1-2 | 12 | TRBV6-1 | CASMESPYGYTF
. | TRBJ2-5 | 13 | TRBV7-2 | CASSLIRKETQYF
. | TRBJ1-4 | 15 | TRBV12-3/TRBV12-4 | CASSLYSATNEKLFF
. | TRBJ2-1 | 15 | TRBV20-1 | CSARVGFRSYNEQFF
TRBD1 | TRBJ2-7 | 14 | TRBV4-2 | CASSQNTGDHEQYF
. | TRBJ2-5 | 16 | TRBV5-5 | CASSPTYPTYQETQYF
TRBD1 | TRBJ2-3 | 16 | TRBV4-3 | CASSQDYRGSKDTQYF
. | TRBJ2-5 | 15 | TRBV28 | CASSLVGGGQDEQYF
TRBD2 | TRBJ2-1 | 17 | TRBV28 | CASRITSGGAAGNEQFF
. | TRBJ1-2 | 15 | TRBV7-2 | CASSLGKGTHYGYTF
. | TRBJ1-2 | 17 | TRBV3-1 | CASSPTPRWGADYGYTF
. | TRBJ2-1 | 13 | TRBV3-1 | CASSQVAREEQFF
. | TRBJ2-7 | 16 | TRBV2 | CASSNFLSFGGYEQYF
. | TRBJ2-1 | 15 | TRBV12-3/TRBV12-4 | CASSFGRGAYNEQFF
TRBD1 | TRBJ2-5 | 16 | TRBV24-1 | CATSDSATGSEETQYF
. | TRBJ2-1 | 18 | TRBV5-1 | CASSLVPYPEASYNEQFF
. | TRBJ2-3 | 15 | TRBV9 | CASSVQGLSTDTQYF
. | TRBJ2-4 | 16 | TRBV5-6 | CASSSTGNLAKNIQYF
. | TRBJ1-4 | 14 | TRBV5-5 | CASSWRRLNEKLFF
TRBD2 | TRBJ2-7 | 14 | TRBV30 | CAWSLRLAGDKQYF
. | TRBJ2-3 | 16 | TRBV19 | CASSPQGSLIADTQYF
. | TRBJ2-1 | 15 | TRBV2 | CASSAGHPSNNEQFF
TRBD2 | TRBJ2-5 | 15 | TRBV7-2 | CASSLAGTRQETQYF
TRBD1 | TRBJ2-3 | 14 | TRBV12-3/TRBV12-4 | CASSSRTGADTQYF
TRBD2 | TRBJ2-2 | 15 | TRBV12-3/TRBV12-4 | CASRPGLAITGELFF
. | TRBJ2-7 | 13 | TRBV12-3/TRBV12-4 | CASSLDRVNEQYF